This is a list of T cell receptor beta chains from one sample in a study of human T cells and chemical hapten exposure. One entry per CDR3 protein, called by TCRdb with MiXCR from the RACE reads. The table lists approximately 350,000 distinct CDR3 sequences, approximately 6.3% of them singletons. Here the sequenced sample was whole blood, taken in connection with sensitization to the hapten diphenylcyclopropenone (DPC). These receptors all come from a woman younger than 35 with alopecia areata. Some clones in this sample may be carry-over from other donors' samples. CDR3s include the opening cysteine and the closing phenylalanine or tryptophan. Each record gives: V gene, clone size, D gene, J gene, CDR3 protein, CDR3 DNA. The D gene is left open where the match is weak. Clone size is not always given. Where it is, it says once, few, many or a class for expanded clones.

TRBV12-5	few	TRBD2	TRBJ2-1	CASGRGLAGMYNEQFF	TGTGCTAGTGGTCGCGGACTAGCGGGGATGTACAATGAGCAGTTCTTC
TRBV20-1	many	TRBD2	TRBJ2-5	CSARRGTSGLETQYF	TGCAGTGCTCGACGGGGGACTAGCGGATTAGAGACCCAGTACTTC
TRBV4-3	many	TRBD2	TRBJ2-3	CASSQALAGGITDTQYF	TGCGCCAGCAGCCAAGCTCTAGCGGGGGGGATCACAGATACGCAGTATTTT
TRBV5-1	many	-	TRBJ1-2	CASSLDNYGYTF	TGCGCCAGCAGCTTGGACAACTATGGCTACACCTTC
TRBV2	few	-	TRBJ1-2	CASSRVGANYGYTF	TGTGCCAGCAGTCGGGTCGGAGCTAACTATGGCTACACCTTC
TRBV6-5	few	-	TRBJ2-7	CATSGLTREQYF	TGTGCCACCTCTGGACTAACCCGGGAGCAGTACTTC
TRBV10-3	few	-	TRBJ2-1	CAISESVAGQPNNEQFF	TGTGCCATCAGTGAGTCCGTCGCGGGGCAGCCTAACAATGAGCAGTTCTTC
TRBV6-2/TRBV6-3	many	-	TRBJ1-5	CASSYWSNQPQHF	TGTGCCAGCAGTTATTGGAGCAATCAGCCCCAGCATTTT
TRBV6-1	many	TRBD1	TRBJ1-6	CASSTGQGSDSPLHF	TGTGCCAGCAGTACCGGACAGGGGTCGGATTCACCCCTCCACTTT
TRBV7-3	few	TRBD1	TRBJ1-2	CASSFRTGHGYTF	TGTGCCAGCAGCTTCAGGACAGGGCATGGCTACACCTTC
TRBV12-3/TRBV12-4	-	TRBD1	TRBJ2-4	CASSLKGQGASIQYF	TGTGCCAGCAGTTTAAAGGGGCAGGGGGCATCCATTCAGTACTTC
TRBV28	few	-	TRBJ2-7	CASSLRLGIQYF	TGTGCCAGCAGCCTCCGGCTAGGGATACAGTACTTC
TRBV7-9	few	-	TRBJ2-3	CASSLGRTGFTDTQYF	TGTGCCAGCAGCTTAGGGCGGACGGGGTTCACAGATACGCAGTATTTT
TRBV2	few	TRBD1	TRBJ1-5	CASSVTGINQPQHF	TGTGCCAGCAGTGTGACAGGGATCAATCAGCCCCAGCATTTT
TRBV27	many	TRBD2	TRBJ2-5	CASSFLAGYQETQYF	TGTGCCAGCAGTTTTCTAGCGGGGTATCAAGAGACCCAGTACTTC
TRBV5-1	-	-	TRBJ1-2	CASSGTANYGYTF	TGCGCCAGCAGCGGGACCGCTAACTATGGCTACACCTTC
TRBV3-1	many	-	TRBJ1-4	CASSGRFAGRGEKLFF	TGTGCCAGCAGCGGAAGATTCGCTGGGAGGGGTGAAAAACTGTTTTTT
TRBV6-2/TRBV6-3	few	-	TRBJ1-1	CASSRRTADTEAFF	TGTGCCAGCAGTCGACGGACAGCCGACACTGAAGCTTTCTTT
TRBV6-5	few	-	TRBJ2-3	CASRSYRGADTQYF	TGTGCCAGCAGGTCCTACCGGGGCGCAGATACGCAGTATTTT
TRBV29-1	-	-	TRBJ1-4	CSVEQPNEKLFF	TGCAGCGTGGAACAGCCAAATGAAAAACTGTTTTTT
TRBV6-2/TRBV6-3	many	-	TRBJ2-7	CASGDTYEQYF	TGTGCCAGCGGGGACACCTACGAGCAGTACTTC
TRBV4-2	many	-	TRBJ2-5	CASSQGVPATKEGTQYF	TGTGCCAGCAGCCAAGGGGTTCCGGCCACGAAAGAAGGGACCCAGTACTTC
TRBV29-1	many	TRBD1	TRBJ1-2	CSVEDRGRAFGYTF	TGCAGCGTTGAAGACAGGGGGCGCGCGTTTGGCTACACCTTC
TRBV5-6	few	-	TRBJ1-5	CASSLWNRINQPQHF	TGTGCCAGCAGCTTGTGGAACAGGATAAATCAGCCCCAGCATTTT
TRBV12-3/TRBV12-4	-	-	TRBJ2-3	CASSRGGIGLTDTQYF	TGTGCCAGCAGTCGAGGCGGGATTGGGCTCACAGATACGCAGTATTTT
TRBV11-3	many	-	TRBJ2-7	CASSLGLEKQYF	TGTGCCAGCAGCTTAGGTCTGGAGAAGCAGTACTTC
TRBV6-6	many	TRBD1	TRBJ2-7	CASSSGGYEQYF	TGTGCCAGCAGCTCAGGGGGTTACGAGCAGTACTTC
TRBV10-3	few	-	TRBJ2-3	CAIGTGDTQYF	TGTGCCATCGGAACGGGAGATACGCAGTATTTT
TRBV6-6	many	TRBD1	TRBJ2-1	CASSGQGGSEQFF	TGTGCCAGTTCGGGACAGGGGGGAAGTGAGCAGTTCTTC
TRBV20-1	few	-	TRBJ2-3	CSARVVADTQYF	TGCAGTGCTAGAGTGGTGGCAGATACGCAGTATTTT
TRBV6-1	-	-	TRBJ1-6	CASSVIAGTLNSPLHF	TGTGCCAGCAGTGTCATTGCCGGAACCCTGAATTCACCCCTCCACTTT
TRBV3-1	few	TRBD2	TRBJ2-1	CASSQAYGGGIPPDEQFF	TGTGCCAGCAGCCAAGCTTACGGCGGGGGAATCCCCCCCGATGAGCAGTTCTTC
TRBV6-1	-	-	TRBJ2-7	CASGLGIYEQYF	TGTGCCAGCGGTTTGGGGATCTACGAGCAGTACTTC
TRBV27	-	-	TRBJ1-1	CASTNSANTEAFF	TGTGCCAGCACGAACTCAGCGAACACTGAAGCTTTCTTT
TRBV10-3	few	-	TRBJ1-5	CAIREDGRQPQHF	TGTGCCATCAGGGAGGACGGACGCCAGCCCCAGCATTTT
TRBV12-3/TRBV12-4	many	-	TRBJ2-7	CASSSGQLGEQYF	TGTGCCAGCAGCTCAGGACAGCTCGGCGAGCAGTACTTC
TRBV7-2	many	TRBD1	TRBJ2-3	CASSLDRDTDTQYF	TGTGCCAGCAGCCTAGACAGGGACACAGATACGCAGTATTTT
TRBV6-2/TRBV6-3	-	-	TRBJ1-6	CASSSQGPRPLHF	TGTGCCAGCAGTTCGCAGGGTCCTAGACCCCTCCACTTT
TRBV7-8	-	-	TRBJ2-2	CASSPDRVNTGELFF	TGTGCCAGCAGTCCGGACAGAGTGAACACCGGGGAGCTGTTTTTT
TRBV27	many	-	TRBJ2-7	CASSYSGVVASYEQYF	TGTGCCAGCAGTTATTCGGGGGTTGTCGCCTCCTACGAGCAGTACTTC
TRBV2	few	-	TRBJ2-7	CASSEGGTYQSQYF	TGTGCCAGCAGTGAAGGGGGGACATATCAGTCGCAGTACTTC
TRBV6-5	-	-	TRBJ2-2	CASSYSGTWSTGELFF	TGTGCCAGCAGTTACTCCGGGACATGGTCCACCGGGGAGCTGTTTTTT
TRBV6-6	-	TRBD1	TRBJ2-7	CASSRNRLGQAYEQYF	TGTGCCAGCAGTCGCAATCGCCTGGGACAGGCCTACGAGCAGTACTTC
TRBV28	-	-	TRBJ2-7	CASNFRAYLYEQYF	TGTGCCAGCAATTTTCGCGCCTACCTCTACGAGCAGTACTTC
TRBV29-1	-	TRBD1	TRBJ1-1	CSVEGATEAFF	TGCAGCGTAGAGGGGGCCACTGAAGCTTTCTTT
TRBV7-6	many	-	TRBJ1-2	CASSPGGGIYGYTF	TGTGCCAGCAGCCCCGGGGGGGGTATCTATGGCTACACCTTC
TRBV20-1	few	-	TRBJ2-3	CSATTSTDTQYF	TGCAGTGCTACCACATCGACAGATACGCAGTATTTT
TRBV3-1	many	-	TRBJ2-2	CASSQDGNTGELFF	TGTGCCAGCAGCCAAGATGGCAACACCGGGGAGCTGTTTTTT
TRBV29-1	many	-	TRBJ2-4	CSVGQSFNIQYF	TGCAGCGTTGGGCAGAGCTTCAACATTCAGTACTTC
TRBV18	many	-	TRBJ2-1	CASSYNPTGSSYNEQFF	TGTGCCAGCTCTTACAATCCGACGGGGAGCTCCTACAATGAGCAGTTCTTC
TRBV12-3/TRBV12-4	many	TRBD1	TRBJ2-7	CASSVSQGVDEQYF	TGTGCCAGCAGCGTGTCCCAGGGGGTCGACGAGCAGTACTTC
TRBV10-3	-	-	TRBJ2-4	CAISDRGDIQYF	TGTGCCATCAGTGATCGGGGAGACATTCAGTACTTC
TRBV3-1	-	TRBD1	TRBJ1-5	CASSAGTVSQPQHF	TGTGCCAGCAGCGCCGGGACAGTGAGTCAGCCCCAGCATTTT
TRBV29-1	many	TRBD1	TRBJ2-6	CSVQTGSGANVLTF	TGCAGCGTTCAGACAGGGTCTGGGGCCAACGTCCTGACTTTC